These 16 T cell receptor beta chains were all obtained from the same sample, sequenced in a study of blood T cell repertoires in COVID-19. TCRdb's table, derived via immunoSEQ multiplex PCR, lists solely in-frame clones and lacks some. The repertoire consists of approximately 140,000 clones, with about four fifths occurring once and the leading ten covering about 1.3%. The specimen sequenced was peripheral blood. The source is a man between 60 and 75 years old with acute or convalescent COVID-19.

The chain links TRBV19 to TRBJ2-5; D is possibly TRBD2 (6 bases). This CDR3 spans 14 amino acids. CDR1 and CDR2 (germline): LNHDA, SQIVND (reference sequence). V was shortened by 7 bases and J by 1 base, with 13 bases between the two germline ends. The CDR3 loop reads CASMGGATQETQYF. The CDR3, as DNA: TGTGCCAGTATGGGGGGAGCTACCCAAGAGACCCAGTACTTC.

The V call is TRBV5-1, the J call TRBJ1-3; TRBD1 is a possible D gene (5 bases). Germline assignment: CDR1 SGHRS and CDR2 YFSETQ. Trimming took off 7 bases at V and 0 bases at J, with 8 bases between the two ends. This CDR3 has 13 residues. The CDR3 protein is CASAGPSGNTIYF. Written as DNA, the CDR3 is TGCGCCAGCGCAGGGCCCTCTGGAAACACCATATATTTT. Full variable domain (outside the CDR3, taken from reference TRBV5-1 and TRBJ1-3): KAGVTQTPRYLIKTRGQQVTLSCSPISGHRSVSWYQQTPGQGLQFLFEYFSETQRNKGNFPGRFSGRQFSNSRSEMNVSTLELGDSALYLCASAGPSGNTIYFGEGSWLTVV.

In this sample, this clone turned up once. V usage is TRBV4-2 and J usage is TRBJ2-7; TRBD2 matches 8 bases. CDR1 and CDR2 (germline): LGHNA, YNFKEQ. With V trimmed by 4 bases and J by 2 bases, 4 bases remained unmatched. The CDR3 has 14 amino acids. The CDR3: CASSRGGGPYEQYF. CDR3 nucleotide sequence: TGTGCCAGCAGCCGAGGCGGGGGGCCCTACGAGCAGTACTTC.

The chain is built from TRBV9 and TRBJ1-2; 10 nucleotides align to TRBD1. With V trimmed by 5 bases and J by 7 bases, 11 bases remained unmatched. The germline V gene has CDR1 SGDLS and CDR2 YYNGEE. The CDR3 totals 15 residues. The CDR3 nucleotides are TGTGCCAGCAGGCCCGCGACAGGGGGCATACTTGGCTACACCTTC. This codes for CASRPATGGILGYTF.

This chain links TRBV5-6 with TRBJ1-6; D is unresolved. In germline, CDR1 is SGHDT, CDR2 YYEEEE. The V end was cut by 4 bases, the J end by 6 bases, with 8 bases between. The CDR3 extends over 13 amino acids. CDR3 loop: CASSLAGNSPLHF. CDR3 nucleotide sequence: TGTGCCAGCAGCCTAGCGGGTAATTCACCCCTCCACTTT. Using reference TRBV5-6 and TRBJ1-6 for the parts outside the CDR3, the full variable domain is DAGVTQSPTHLIKTRGQQVTLRCSPKSGHDTVSWYQQALGQGPQFIFQYYEEEERQRGNFPDRFSGHQFPNYSSELNVNALLLGDSALYLCASSLAGNSPLHFGNGTRLTVT.

V and J are TRBV6-1 and TRBJ2-7; 8 nucleotides align to TRBD1. The J segment lost 4 bases and the V segment lost 10 bases, leaving 9 bases of the junction unmatched. The CDR3 runs 13 residues. Germline CDR1 and CDR2: MNHNS and SASEGT. The CDR3 region is CAINRGTGYEQYF. The CDR3 nucleotides are TGTGCCATAAATCGGGGGACAGGTTACGAGCAGTACTTC.

Only one count was recorded for this clone. The chain carries TRBV7-7 and TRBJ2-7; possible D gene TRBD2, 5 bases. From germline, CDR1 is SSHAT and CDR2 FNYEAQ (reference sequence). The CDR3 length is 14 residues. Between the trimmed V and J ends, which lost 1 base and 1 base, there was a span of 8 bases. CDR3 in amino acids: CASSLESGSYEQYF. CDR3 DNA sequence: TGTGCCAGCAGCTTAGAGTCGGGATCCTACGAGCAGTACTTC. The complete variable domain, with remaining parts taken from reference TRBV7-7 and TRBJ2-7, reads GAGVSQSPRYKVTKRGQDVTLRCDPISSHATLYWYQQALGQGPEFLTYFNYEAQPDKSGLPSDRFSAERPEGSISTLTIQRTEQRDSAMYRCASSLESGSYEQYFGPGTRLTVT.

The rearrangement joins TRBV2 to TRBJ1-6; 11 bases are a match to TRBD1. V dropped 3 bases and J dropped 10; count of bases not matched to a gene: 5. The germline V gene encodes CDR1 SNHLY and CDR2 FYNNEI. This CDR3 has 15 amino acids. The CDR3 DNA reads as TGTGCCAGCAGTGAGGGACAGGGGGATCGGTCACCCCTCCACTTT. It is translated as CASSEGQGDRSPLHF.

This chain connects TRBV11-2 to TRBJ2-2, with D possibly TRBD2 on 7 matching bases. This CDR3 is 15 amino acids long. Trimming shortened V by 2 bases and J by 2 bases, and 9 bases separated the two germline ends. Germline-derived CDR1 and CDR2 are SGHAT and FQNNGV. In DNA, the CDR3 is TGTGCCAGCAGCTTACGGGGGGCTAACACCGGGGAGCTGTTTTTT. This gives the protein CASSLRGANTGELFF.

A single count supports this clone. V and J are TRBV27 and TRBJ1-2; 7 bases align to TRBD1. The CDR3 length is 16 residues. Trimming at V came to 0 bases and at J to 3 bases, leaving 7 bases not matched to a gene. The germline CDR1 and CDR2 sequences are MNHEY and SMNVEV (reference sequence). The CDR3 is CASSLSKDRDYYGYTF. For the CDR3, the DNA is TGTGCCAGCAGTTTATCGAAAGACAGGGATTACTATGGCTACACCTTC.

The CDR3: CASSFDVSNFFSGNTIYF. The CDR3 DNA reads as TGTGCCAGCAGCTTTGATGTCAGTAATTTTTTCTCTGGAAACACCATATATTTT. This chain uses TRBV7-9 with TRBJ1-3; no definite D call. The V end lost 3 bases, the J end lost 0 bases, and 18 bases lay between the germline ends. Germline loops: CDR1 SEHNR, CDR2 FQNEAQ (reference sequence). This CDR3 contains 18 residues.

The rearrangement links TRBV11-3 to TRBJ2-1, with 16 bases fitting TRBD2. The CDR3 runs to 16 residues. With V trimmed by 1 base and J by 13 bases, 7 bases remained unmatched. Per germline, CDR1 SGHNT and CDR2 YENEEA. The CDR3 DNA sequence: TGTGCCAGCAGCTTAGGGAAGGGACTAGCGGGGGGGCAACAGTTCTTC. Translated: CASSLGKGLAGGQQFF. The full variable domain, completed using reference TRBV11-3 and TRBJ2-1, is EAGVVQSPRYKIIEKKQPVAFWCNPISGHNTLYWYLQNLGQGPELLIRYENEEAVDDSQLPKDRFSAERLKGVDSTLKIQPAELGDSAVYLCASSLGKGLAGGQQFFGPGTRLTVL.

The rearrangement joins TRBV19 to TRBJ2-1; D perhaps matches TRBD1 (6 bases). CDR1 and CDR2 (germline): LNHDA, SQIVND (reference sequence). The CDR3 runs 13 residues. V shed 7 bases and J shed 8 bases, with 15 bases lying between them. CDR3 sequence reads: CASTIQGNDEQFF. The CDR3 nucleotides read TGTGCCAGTACCATACAGGGTAACGATGAGCAGTTCTTC. Full variable domain (remainder filled in from reference TRBV19 and TRBJ2-1): DGGITQSPKYLFRKEGQNVTLSCEQNLNHDAMYWYRQDPGQGLRLIYYSQIVNDFQKGDIAEGYSVSREKKESFPLTVTSAQKNPTAFYLCASTIQGNDEQFFGPGTRLTVL.

The chain recombines TRBV6-6 with TRBJ1-2; D remains ambiguous. Looked up from germline, CDR1 is MNHNY and CDR2 is SVGAGI (reference sequence). The CDR3 has 15 amino acids. The V and J ends lost 2 bases and 8 bases respectively, with 18 bases between them. The DNA of the CDR3 is TGTGCCAGCAGTTACCCATCCGGGAAGAAGGACGGCTACACCTTC. Its protein product is CASSYPSGKKDGYTF.

This clone was seen many times. In DNA, the CDR3 is TGTGCCAGCAGCTACTCCGGGACAGGGAATGGCTACACCTTC. This gives the protein CASSYSGTGNGYTF. This chain uses TRBV5-5 with TRBJ1-2; 9 positions match TRBD1. Germline CDR1 SGHKS, CDR2 YYEKEE (reference sequence). This CDR3 region has 14 residues. The trim removed 3 bases at V and 6 bases at J, leaving 6 bases unmatched. Looking up the rest from reference TRBV5-5 and TRBJ1-2 gives the full variable domain: DAGVTQSPTHLIKTRGQQVTLRCSPISGHKSVSWYQQVLGQGPQFIFQYYEKEERGRGNFPDRFSARQFPNYSSELNVNALLLGDSALYLCASSYSGTGNGYTFGSGTRLTVV.

The chain uses TRBV5-6 and TRBJ2-1; the match to TRBD2 covers 13 bases. Per germline, CDR1 SGHDT and CDR2 YYEEEE. J was trimmed by 7 bases and V by 0 bases; bases with no gene match: 4. The CDR3 extends over 16 amino acids. The CDR3 nucleotides are TGTGCCAGCAGCTTGGAACTAGCGGGGGGGCAGAATGAGCAGTTCTTC. It codes for CASSLELAGGQNEQFF.